Below are 20 T cell receptor beta chains sequenced from a single sample in a study of response to subunit inactivated influenza vaccine (dated by TCRdb to 2016 to 2019). Library preparation employed RT-PCR. The sample was run on an Illumina HiSeq 2500. Using fastp trimming at Q25 and MiXCR clonotype assembly, TCRdb reanalyzed the public sequencing data and kept in-frame beta chains. Identical CDR3 proteins give one entry, which carries the most common genes and DNA. This sample lists roughly 700,000 distinct CDR3 sequences; approximately 15% were detected once. Around 7% of the sample is taken by the ten largest. This specimen was PBMCs from blood, taken roughly 2 weeks before vaccination. The origin of the receptors is a man between 45 and 60 years old who received an inactivated influenza vaccine. Donor details come from another sample of the same person, matched by shared clones.

Details on this clonotype: Relative to the germline gene, one junction end is altered; a read error may explain this. The rearrangement links TRBV5-1 to TRBJ2-5, with D perhaps matching TRBD2 (5 bases). This CDR3 has 12 residues. CDR1 is SGHRS and CDR2 is YFSETQ in the germline V gene. CDR3 sequence: CASNLEVETQYF. The CDR3, as DNA: TGCGCCAGCAACTTGGAGGTAGAGACCCAGTACTTC.

This clonotype showed up many times. The V gene is TRBV7-2, the J gene TRBJ2-1; D remains ambiguous. Trimming removed 6 bases from V and 3 bases from J, with 12 bases in between. The CDR3 contains 14 residues. Germline V gene lookup returns CDR1 SGHTA and CDR2 FQGNSA. The CDR3 DNA reads TGTGCCAGCAGGGCTACTTTCGACTACAATGAGCAGTTCTTC. Amino acid sequence: CASRATFDYNEQFF.

This chain uses TRBV29-1 with TRBJ2-1; D call uncertain. Germline-derived CDR1 and CDR2 are SQVTM and ANQGSEA. V lost 8 bases and J 4 bases, leaving 9 bases between the germline ends. This CDR3 has 11 residues. CDR3 protein: CSFNGYNEQFF. The CDR3 region has the DNA TGCAGCTTTAACGGTTACAATGAGCAGTTCTTC.

This clonotype came up a few times. The chain couples TRBV7-4 to TRBJ2-2; tentatively, D is TRBD2 (6 bases). This CDR3 is 16 amino acids long. Germline values: CDR1 SGHVT, CDR2 SQSDAQ. The V and J ends lost 5 bases and 3 bases respectively, with 16 bases between them. The CDR3 sequence: CASSVGEVKDTGELFF. In nucleotides, the CDR3 is TGTGCCAGCAGCGTAGGGGAGGTAAAAGACACCGGGGAGCTGTTTTTT.

This clonotype has ten or more counts. The genes are TRBV11-2 and TRBJ2-2, with TRBD1 identical over 9 bases. Germline V lookup: CDR1 SGHAT, CDR2 FQNNGV. Trimming took 3 bases from V and 2 from J; bases not matched to a gene: 7. The CDR3 runs 17 residues. CDR3 sequence reads: CASSFNRDRVNTGELFF. DNA for the CDR3: TGTGCCAGCAGCTTCAACCGGGACAGGGTCAACACCGGGGAGCTGTTTTTT. Looking up the rest from reference TRBV11-2 and TRBJ2-2 gives the full variable domain: EAGVAQSPRYKIIEKRQSVAFWCNPISGHATLYWYQQILGQGPKLLIQFQNNGVVDDSQLPKDRFSAERLKGVDSTLKIQPAKLEDSAVYLCASSFNRDRVNTGELFFGEGSRLTVL.

The chain has TRBV28 and TRBJ2-3; 11 nucleotides line up with TRBD2. The germline CDR1 and CDR2 sequences are MDHEN and SYDVKM. V was clipped by 3 bases and J by 5 bases; unmatched bases: 7. This CDR3 has 16 residues. The CDR3 reads CASSFSGGASEDTQYF. CDR3 sequence (DNA): TGTGCCAGCAGTTTTAGCGGGGGGGCCTCGGAAGATACGCAGTATTTT.

This clonotype was detected only a few times. The rearrangement uses TRBV7-2 and TRBJ2-1; D might be TRBD2 (5 bases). Trimming removed 5 bases at V and 9 bases at J, with 14 bases between. CDR3 length: 13 residues. The germline V gene has CDR1 SGHTA and CDR2 FQGNSA. For the CDR3, the DNA is TGTGCCAGCAGCCCAACCGTCCGGGGTGAGCAGTTCTTC. It translates to CASSPTVRGEQFF.

The chain recombines TRBV4-2 with TRBJ2-7, with D possibly being TRBD1 or TRBD2 (6 bases each). This CDR3 contains 15 residues. Germline V gene sequence: CDR1 LGHNA, CDR2 YNFKEQ. Trimming cost V 2 bases and J 2 bases, with 13 bases left between them. In DNA, the CDR3 is TGTGCCAGCAGCCAATTTCCGGGGGCCACCTACGAGCAGTACTTC. As protein: CASSQFPGATYEQYF.

The chain carries TRBV7-3 and TRBJ2-5; 7 nucleotides align to TRBD2. V lost 1 base and J lost 5; bases outside the gene matches: 4. The CDR3 spans 14 residues. Germline V gene sequence: CDR1 SGHTA, CDR2 FQGTGA. For the CDR3, the DNA is TGTGCCAGCAGCTTAAGCGGGAGTGGGGAGACCCAGTACTTC. Its protein product is CASSLSGSGETQYF. Filled out from reference TRBV7-3 and TRBJ2-5, the complete variable domain reads GAGVSQTPSNKVTEKGKYVELRCDPISGHTALYWYRQSLGQGPEFLIYFQGTGAADDSGLPNDRFFAVRPEGSVSTLKIQRTERGDSAVYLCASSLSGSGETQYFGPGTRLLVL.

The gene calls are TRBV12-5 and TRBJ2-3; D assignment may be TRBD1 or TRBD2 (5 bases each). V lost 5 bases and J 2 bases, leaving 26 bases between the germline ends. The germline CDR1 and CDR2 sequences are LGHNT and FRNRAP. CDR3 size: 19 residues. The CDR3 coding sequence is TGTGCTAGTGGTACCGATGGGACCGGAGGACCCCTAATCACAGATACGCAGTATTTT. Translating it yields CASGTDGTGGPLITDTQYF. The entire variable domain, with the rest obtained from reference TRBV12-5 and TRBJ2-3, is as follows: DARVTQTPRHKVTEMGQEVTMRCQPILGHNTVFWYRQTMMQGLELLAYFRNRAPLDDSGMPKDRFSAEMPDATLATLKIQPSEPRDSAVYFCASGTDGTGGPLITDTQYFGPGTRLTVL.

There are a few counts of this clonotype. The chain recombines TRBV5-8 with TRBJ1-2; D may be TRBD1 (5 bases). From germline, CDR1 is SGHTS and CDR2 YDEGEE. V gave up 1 base and J gave up 3 bases, with 10 bases separating them. The CDR3 runs to 14 residues. CDR3 coding DNA: TGTGCCAGCAGCTTGAAGGGGCCTTACTATGGCTACACCTTC. Encoded protein: CASSLKGPYYGYTF.

This clonotype was observed a few times. The gene calls are TRBV11-2 and TRBJ2-2; D is undetermined. The CDR3 loop spans 15 amino acids. Trimming took 3 bases from V and 4 from J, leaving 12 bases between them. In germline, CDR1 is SGHAT, CDR2 FQNNGV. CDR3 amino acids: CASSFARLITGELFF. The CDR3 DNA reads as TGTGCCAGCAGCTTTGCTAGATTGATCACCGGGGAGCTGTTTTTT.

This clonotype was found many times. The V gene is TRBV5-5, the J gene TRBJ2-5; D is possibly TRBD1 (5 bases). Germline V gene sequence: CDR1 SGHKS, CDR2 YYEKEE (reference sequence). Trimming removed 5 bases at V and 1 base at J, with 9 bases between. The CDR3 is made up of 13 amino acids. The CDR3 loop reads CASSRQFQETQYF. DNA for the CDR3: TGTGCCAGCAGTAGACAGTTCCAAGAGACCCAGTACTTC.

This chain connects TRBV2 to TRBJ2-7; possible D gene TRBD2, 6 bases. The V and J ends lost 10 bases and 4 bases respectively, with 14 bases between them. The CDR3 is 12 amino acids. The germline V gene encodes CDR1 SNHLY and CDR2 FYNNEI. The CDR3 DNA reads as TGTGCCACCAGACTAGATTTGTACGAGCAGTACTTC. This encodes CATRLDLYEQYF.

V is TRBV28 and J is TRBJ2-3, with 10 positions matching TRBD2. CDR3 length: 17 residues. Trimming at V came to 7 bases and at J to 0 bases, leaving 10 bases not matched to a gene. Germline values: CDR1 MDHEN, CDR2 SYDVKM. CDR3 DNA: TGTGCCAGCAATAAGCGGGGGGGCCCCCCCAGCACAGATACGCAGTATTTT. Amino acid sequence: CASNKRGGPPSTDTQYF.

The rearrangement uses TRBV20-1 and TRBJ2-7; 8 bases fit TRBD2. The ends lost 4 bases at V and 1 base at J; junction bases unmatched: 6. Germline V lookup: CDR1 DFQATT, CDR2 SNEGSKA (reference sequence). The CDR3 contains 14 residues. The CDR3 DNA reads TGCAGTGCTATAGGCAGCGGGAGATCCTACGAGCAGTACTTC. Protein: CSAIGSGRSYEQYF.

This clonotype was recorded many times. The V and J genes are TRBV12-3 or TRBV12-4 and TRBJ2-3; TRBD2 is a possible D gene (5 bases). CDR3 length: 15 residues. V was trimmed by 2 bases and J by 1 base, leaving 10 bases between them. In DNA form, the CDR3 reads TGTGCCAGCAGTTTATCCCCGGAGGGCACAGATACGCAGTATTTT. Its translation: CASSLSPEGTDTQYF.

This clonotype was seen at least ten times. The J gene is TRBJ2-2, the V gene TRBV10-3; possibly TRBD1 for D (6 bases). The length of the CDR3 is 17 residues. Germline CDR1 is ENHRY and CDR2 is SYGVKD. With 4 bases removed from V and 0 bases from J, the gap between germline ends came to 15 bases. The CDR3 reads CAISANPTGTNTGELFF. The CDR3 coding sequence is TGTGCCATCAGTGCTAATCCAACAGGGACGAACACCGGGGAGCTGTTTTTT.

This clonotype turned up a few times. The rearrangement joins TRBV5-1 to TRBJ2-1; TRBD2 aligns across 9 bases. The V segment lost 0 bases and the J segment 8 bases; nucleotides outside the gene matches: 9. Germline V gene lookup returns CDR1 SGHRS and CDR2 YFSETQ. CDR3 size: 16 residues. CDR3 coding DNA: TGCGCCAGCAGCTTGGCAGGTAGCGGGAGTCTCTATGAGCAGTTCTTC. Amino acids: CASSLAGSGSLYEQFF.

This clonotype was found a few times. This sequence may be a read error, since a much larger clone differs from it by one base. The CDR3 spells CARSQVGGSTGELFF. CDR3 DNA sequence: TGTGCCAGAAGCCAAGTAGGGGGGAGCACCGGGGAGCTGTTTTTT. This rearrangement joins TRBV14 to TRBJ2-2; D possibly matches TRBD1 or TRBD2 (6 bases each). The CDR3 has 15 amino acids. Germline CDR1 and CDR2: SGHDN and FVKESK.